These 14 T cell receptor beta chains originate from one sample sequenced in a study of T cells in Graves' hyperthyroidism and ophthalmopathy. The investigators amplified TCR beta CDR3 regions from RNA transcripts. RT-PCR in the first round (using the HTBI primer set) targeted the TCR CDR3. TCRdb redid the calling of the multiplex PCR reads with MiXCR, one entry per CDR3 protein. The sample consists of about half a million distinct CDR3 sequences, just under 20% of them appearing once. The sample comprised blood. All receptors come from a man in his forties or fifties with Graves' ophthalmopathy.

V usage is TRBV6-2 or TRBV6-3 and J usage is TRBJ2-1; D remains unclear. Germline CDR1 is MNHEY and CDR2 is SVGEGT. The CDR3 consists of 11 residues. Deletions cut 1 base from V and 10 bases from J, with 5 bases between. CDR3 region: CASSYFGEQFF. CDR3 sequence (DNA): TGTGCCAGCAGTTACTTTGGGGAGCAGTTCTTC.

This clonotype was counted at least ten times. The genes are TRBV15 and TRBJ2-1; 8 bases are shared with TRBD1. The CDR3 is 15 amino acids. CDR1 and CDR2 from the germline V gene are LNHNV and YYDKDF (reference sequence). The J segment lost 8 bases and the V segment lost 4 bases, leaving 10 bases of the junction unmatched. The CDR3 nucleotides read TGTGCCACCAGCAACAGGCAGGGGGCCCTTGATGAGCAGTTCTTC. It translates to CATSNRQGALDEQFF.

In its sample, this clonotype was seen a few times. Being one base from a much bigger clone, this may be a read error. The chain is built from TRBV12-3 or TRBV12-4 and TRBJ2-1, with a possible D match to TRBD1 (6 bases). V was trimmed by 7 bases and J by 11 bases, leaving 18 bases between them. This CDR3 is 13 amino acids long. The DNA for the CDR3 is TGTGCCAGCATTTTCGCGACAGGTCGTCAGCAGTTCTTC. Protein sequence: CASIFATGRQQFF.

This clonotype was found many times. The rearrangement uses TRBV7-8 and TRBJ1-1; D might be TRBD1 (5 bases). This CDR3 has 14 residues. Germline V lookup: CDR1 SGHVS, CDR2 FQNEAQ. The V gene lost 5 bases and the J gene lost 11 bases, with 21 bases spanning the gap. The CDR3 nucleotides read TGTGCCAGCAGCACCAGGGACTTCGGGATAGGGGCTTTCTTT. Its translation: CASSTRDFGIGAFF.

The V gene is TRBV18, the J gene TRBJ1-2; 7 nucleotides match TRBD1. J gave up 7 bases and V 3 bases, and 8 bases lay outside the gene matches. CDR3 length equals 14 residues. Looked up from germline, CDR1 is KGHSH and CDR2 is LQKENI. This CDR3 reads CASSPGQVYGGYTF. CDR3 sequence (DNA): TGTGCCAGCTCACCCGGACAGGTATACGGTGGCTACACCTTC.

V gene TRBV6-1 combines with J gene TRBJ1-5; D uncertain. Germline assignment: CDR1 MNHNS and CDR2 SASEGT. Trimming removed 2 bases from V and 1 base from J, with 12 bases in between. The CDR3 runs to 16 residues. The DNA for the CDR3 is TGTGCCAGCAGTGAATTGATGTTTTTGAGCAATCAGCCCCAGCATTTT. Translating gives CASSELMFLSNQPQHF.

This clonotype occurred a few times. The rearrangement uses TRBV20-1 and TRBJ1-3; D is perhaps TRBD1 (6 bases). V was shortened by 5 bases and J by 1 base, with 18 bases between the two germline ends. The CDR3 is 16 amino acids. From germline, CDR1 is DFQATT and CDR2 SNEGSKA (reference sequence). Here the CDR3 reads CSARDRPSSSGNTIYF. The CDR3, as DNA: TGCAGTGCTCGTGACAGGCCTTCGTCTTCTGGAAACACCATATATTTT.

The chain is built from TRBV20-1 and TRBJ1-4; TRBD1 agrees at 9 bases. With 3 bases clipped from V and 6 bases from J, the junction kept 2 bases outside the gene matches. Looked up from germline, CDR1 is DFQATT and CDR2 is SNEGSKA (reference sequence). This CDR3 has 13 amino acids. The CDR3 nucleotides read TGCAGTGCTAGTGGGACAGGGCATGAAAAACTGTTTTTT. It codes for CSASGTGHEKLFF.

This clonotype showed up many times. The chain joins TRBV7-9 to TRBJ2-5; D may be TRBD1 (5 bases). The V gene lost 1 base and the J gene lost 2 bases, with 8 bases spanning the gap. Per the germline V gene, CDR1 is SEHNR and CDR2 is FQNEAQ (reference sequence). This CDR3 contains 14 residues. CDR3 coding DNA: TGTGCCAGCAGCTTAGAGGGGCCTCAAGAGACCCAGTACTTC. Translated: CASSLEGPQETQYF.

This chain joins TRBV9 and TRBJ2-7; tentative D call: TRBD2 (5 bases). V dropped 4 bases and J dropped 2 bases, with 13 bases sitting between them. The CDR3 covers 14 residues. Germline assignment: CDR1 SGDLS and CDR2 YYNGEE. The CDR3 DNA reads TGTGCCAGCAGCCGCACCGAGAGGGCCTACGAGCAGTACTTC. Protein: CASSRTERAYEQYF.

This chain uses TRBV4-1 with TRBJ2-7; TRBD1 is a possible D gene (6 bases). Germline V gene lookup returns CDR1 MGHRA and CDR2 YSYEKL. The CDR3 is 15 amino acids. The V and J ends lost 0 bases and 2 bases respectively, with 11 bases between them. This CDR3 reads CASSQDHPGAYEQYF. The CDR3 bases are TGCGCCAGCAGCCAAGATCACCCAGGGGCCTACGAGCAGTACTTC.

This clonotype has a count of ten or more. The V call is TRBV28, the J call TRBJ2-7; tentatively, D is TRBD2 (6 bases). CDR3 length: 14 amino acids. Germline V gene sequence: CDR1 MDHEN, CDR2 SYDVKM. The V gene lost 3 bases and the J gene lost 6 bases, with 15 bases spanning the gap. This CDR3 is CASSFTGSGGEQYF. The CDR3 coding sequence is TGTGCCAGCAGTTTCACGGGTTCCGGGGGCGAGCAGTACTTC.

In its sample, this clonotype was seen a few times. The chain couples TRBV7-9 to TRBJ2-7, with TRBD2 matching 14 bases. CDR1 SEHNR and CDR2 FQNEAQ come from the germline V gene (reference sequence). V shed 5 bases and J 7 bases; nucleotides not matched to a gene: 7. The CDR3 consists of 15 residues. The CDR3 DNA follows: TGTGCCAGCAGCCCCGGGACTAGCGGGAGTCGAGAGCAGTACTTC. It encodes CASSPGTSGSREQYF. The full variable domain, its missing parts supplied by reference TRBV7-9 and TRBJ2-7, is DTGVSQNPRHKITKRGQNVTFRCDPISEHNRLYWYRQTLGQGPEFLTYFQNEAQLEKSRLLSDRFSAERPKGSFSTLEIQRTEQGDSAMYLCASSPGTSGSREQYFGPGTRLTVT.

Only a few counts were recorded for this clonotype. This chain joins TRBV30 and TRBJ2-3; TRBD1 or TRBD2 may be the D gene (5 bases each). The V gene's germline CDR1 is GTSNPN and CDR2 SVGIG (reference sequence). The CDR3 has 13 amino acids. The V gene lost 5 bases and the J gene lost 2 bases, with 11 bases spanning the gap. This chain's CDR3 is CAWEGLYTDTQYF. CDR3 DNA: TGTGCCTGGGAGGGGCTTTACACAGATACGCAGTATTTT.